This T cell receptor (beta chain) was sequenced in a study of cytomegalovirus exposure and HLA in healthy donors. Study-wide findings and caveats: Being productive about 87% or about 30% of the time was typical of most TCR beta V segments in an earlier analysis. A later analysis showed HLA-associated TCR beta chains outstripping equally common others in clonal expansion. Among TCR beta chains, those listed as cytomegalovirus-associated numbered more than 150.

V trimming: 0 bases; J trimming: 9 bases; junction bases outside the gene matches: 5. From germline, CDR1 is SGHNT and CDR2 YYREEE (reference sequence). The CDR3 consists of 13 residues. As to this clone: The target antigen is unknown.

With 60 Vbeta and 13 Jbeta primers, the PCR was carried out. Some clones are missing from TCRdb's copy, which holds only in-frame ones; the method was immunoSEQ multiplex PCR. The sample contains a few hundred thousand clones, approximately 78% of which appear only once. Sample: PBMCs. The chain uses TRBV5-4 and TRBJ1-2; 7 bases are a match to TRBD1. The sequence came from a man aged 30 to 45 in good health and CMV-seronegative. The CDR3 coding sequence is TGTGCCAGCAGCTTGGTGGCAGGGGGTCGCTACACCTTC. This sequence encodes CASSLVAGGRYTF.